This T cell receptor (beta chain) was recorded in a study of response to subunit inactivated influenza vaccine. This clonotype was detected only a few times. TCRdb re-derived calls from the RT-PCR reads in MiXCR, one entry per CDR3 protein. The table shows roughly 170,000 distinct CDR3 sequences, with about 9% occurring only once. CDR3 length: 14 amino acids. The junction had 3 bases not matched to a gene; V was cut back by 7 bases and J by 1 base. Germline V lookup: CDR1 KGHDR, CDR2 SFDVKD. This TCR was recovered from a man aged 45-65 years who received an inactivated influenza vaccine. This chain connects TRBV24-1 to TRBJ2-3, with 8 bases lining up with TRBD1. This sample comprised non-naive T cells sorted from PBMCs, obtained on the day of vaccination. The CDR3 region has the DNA TGTGCCACCAGAGAGACAGGGGGCACAGATACGCAGTATTTT. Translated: CATRETGGTDTQYF.